The clone carrying this T cell receptor beta chain was picked up a small number of times. This entry is derived from a study of identical twins. Germline CDR1 is DFQATT and CDR2 is SNEGSKA (reference sequence). V was clipped by 3 bases and J by 5 bases, with 4 bases between them. The CDR3 has 10 residues. TCRdb re-analysed the 5' RACE reads in MiXCR, keeping a single row per CDR3 protein. The sample carries about 200,000 distinct CDR3 sequences, about 6.7% recorded once. This same sample was also taken into another study, of T cells expressing NK-cell markers. That report adds: About 1.0-8% of CD8+ T cells in a handful of donors belonged to dominant NKG2C+ clonotypes.

This chain joins TRBV20-1 and TRBJ2-5, with unresolved D. This receptor was taken from a woman between 18 and 29 years old in good health. Sequences were obtained from CD8+ T cells sorted from blood. In DNA, the CDR3 is TGCAGTGCTAGTACGGAGACCCAGTACTTC. This sequence encodes CSASTETQYF.